This T cell receptor (beta chain) was retrieved from a study of T cell changes during pregnancy in multiple sclerosis. Repertoires were generated with immunoSEQ multiplex PCR, while TCRdb's copy carries only in-frame clones and drops some. The sample has around 50,000 clones; around nine tenths are singletons. This specimen was CD4+ T cells from peripheral blood mononuclear cells, taken after pregnancy. This TCR was sampled from a female donor in good health, enrolled as a control in a pregnancy study.

The CDR3 loop reads CASSSTGNYGYTF. The CDR3 DNA follows: TGTGCCAGCAGCTCGACAGGGAACTATGGCTACACCTTC. The chain is built from TRBV11-1 and TRBJ1-2; 7 nucleotides match TRBD1. This CDR3 spans 13 amino acids. The V gene's germline CDR1 is SGHAT and CDR2 FQDESV (reference sequence). The J segment lost 2 bases and the V segment lost 4 bases, leaving 1 base of the junction unmatched.